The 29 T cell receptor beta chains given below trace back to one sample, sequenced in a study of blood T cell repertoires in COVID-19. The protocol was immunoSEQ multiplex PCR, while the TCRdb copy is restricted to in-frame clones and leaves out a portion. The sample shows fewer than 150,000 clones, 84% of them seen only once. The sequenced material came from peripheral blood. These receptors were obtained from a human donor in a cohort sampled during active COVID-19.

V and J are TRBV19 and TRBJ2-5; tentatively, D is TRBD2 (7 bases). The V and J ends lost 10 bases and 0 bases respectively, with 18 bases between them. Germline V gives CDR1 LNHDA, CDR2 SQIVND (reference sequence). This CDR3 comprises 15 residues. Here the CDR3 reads CATSIRGADQETQYF. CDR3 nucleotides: TGTGCCACAAGCATTCGGGGGGCCGACCAAGAGACCCAGTACTTC.

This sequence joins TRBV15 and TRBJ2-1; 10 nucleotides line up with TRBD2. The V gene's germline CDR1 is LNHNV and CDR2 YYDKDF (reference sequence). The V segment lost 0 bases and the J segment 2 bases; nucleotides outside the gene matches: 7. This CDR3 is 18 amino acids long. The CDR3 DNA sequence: TGTGCCACCAGCAGAGAACGGAGCGGGGGGGGTACCTACAATGAGCAGTTCTTC. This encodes CATSRERSGGGTYNEQFF.

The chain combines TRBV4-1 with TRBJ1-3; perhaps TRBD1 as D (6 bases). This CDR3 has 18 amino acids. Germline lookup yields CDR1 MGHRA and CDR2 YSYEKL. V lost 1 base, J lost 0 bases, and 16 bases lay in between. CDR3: CASSQATGYGLSGNTIYF. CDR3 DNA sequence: TGCGCCAGCAGCCAAGCAACAGGGTATGGGCTCTCTGGAAACACCATATATTTT.

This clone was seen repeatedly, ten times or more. The CDR3 DNA reads TGTGCCAGCAGCTTCGGGAACACCGGGGAGCTGTTTTTT. As protein: CASSFGNTGELFF. This chain uses TRBV7-9 with TRBJ2-2; D is undetermined. The V end lost 3 bases, the J end lost 1 base, and 3 bases lay between the germline ends. The CDR3 contains 13 residues. Per germline, CDR1 SEHNR and CDR2 FQNEAQ (reference sequence).

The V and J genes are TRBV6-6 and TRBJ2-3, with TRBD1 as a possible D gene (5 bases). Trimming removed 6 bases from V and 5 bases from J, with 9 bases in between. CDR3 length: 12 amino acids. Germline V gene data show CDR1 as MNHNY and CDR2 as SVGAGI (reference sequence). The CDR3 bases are TGTGCCAGCAGCCGACAGTTAGATACGCAGTATTTT. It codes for CASSRQLDTQYF.

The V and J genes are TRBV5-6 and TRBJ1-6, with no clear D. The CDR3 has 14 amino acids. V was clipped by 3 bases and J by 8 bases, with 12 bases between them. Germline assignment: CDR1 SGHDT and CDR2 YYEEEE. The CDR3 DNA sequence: TGTGCCAGCAGCTCAGATCCCCGGGATTCACCCCTCCACTTT. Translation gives CASSSDPRDSPLHF.

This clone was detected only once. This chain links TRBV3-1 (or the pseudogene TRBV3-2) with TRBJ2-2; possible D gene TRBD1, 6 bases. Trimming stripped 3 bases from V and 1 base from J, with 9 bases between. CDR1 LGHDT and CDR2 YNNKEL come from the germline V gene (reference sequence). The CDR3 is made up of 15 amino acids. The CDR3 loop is CASSHLTGNTGELFF. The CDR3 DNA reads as TGTGCCAGCAGCCACCTGACAGGGAACACCGGGGAGCTGTTTTTT.

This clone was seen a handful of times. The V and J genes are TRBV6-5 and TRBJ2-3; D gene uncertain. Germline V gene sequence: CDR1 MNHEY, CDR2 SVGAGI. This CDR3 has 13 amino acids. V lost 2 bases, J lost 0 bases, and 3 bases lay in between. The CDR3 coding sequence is TGTGCCAGCAGTTACGAGAGCACAGATACGCAGTATTTT. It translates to CASSYESTDTQYF.

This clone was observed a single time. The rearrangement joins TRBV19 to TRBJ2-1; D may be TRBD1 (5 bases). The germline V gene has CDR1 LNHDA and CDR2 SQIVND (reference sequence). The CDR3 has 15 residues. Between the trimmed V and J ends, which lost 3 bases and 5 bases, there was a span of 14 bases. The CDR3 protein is CASSIGQGFDNEQFF. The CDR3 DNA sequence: TGTGCCAGTAGTATCGGGCAGGGATTCGACAATGAGCAGTTCTTC. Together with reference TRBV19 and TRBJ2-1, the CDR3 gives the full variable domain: DGGITQSPKYLFRKEGQNVTLSCEQNLNHDAMYWYRQDPGQGLRLIYYSQIVNDFQKGDIAEGYSVSREKKESFPLTVTSAQKNPTAFYLCASSIGQGFDNEQFFGPGTRLTVL.

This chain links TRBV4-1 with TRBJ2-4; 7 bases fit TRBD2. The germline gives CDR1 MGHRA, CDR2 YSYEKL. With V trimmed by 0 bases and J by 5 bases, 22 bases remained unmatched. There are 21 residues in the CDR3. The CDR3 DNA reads TGCGCCAGCAGCCAAGATTGGGGGGGAACAGCTTACGGAACCGCCGAAAACATTCAGTACTTC. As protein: CASSQDWGGTAYGTAENIQYF.

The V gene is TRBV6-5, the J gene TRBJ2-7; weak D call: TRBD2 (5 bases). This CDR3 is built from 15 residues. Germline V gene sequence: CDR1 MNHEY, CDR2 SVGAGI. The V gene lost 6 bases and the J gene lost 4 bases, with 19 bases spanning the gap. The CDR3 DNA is TGTGCCAGCAGCCGCCTTAACGGGGAGAGATACGAGCAGTACTTC. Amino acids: CASSRLNGERYEQYF.

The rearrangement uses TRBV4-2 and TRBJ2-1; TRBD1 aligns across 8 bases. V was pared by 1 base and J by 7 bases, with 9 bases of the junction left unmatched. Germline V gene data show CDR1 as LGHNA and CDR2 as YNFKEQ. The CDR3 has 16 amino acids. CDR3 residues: CASSQVGQGAGNEQFF. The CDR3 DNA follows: TGTGCCAGCAGCCAAGTTGGCCAGGGGGCTGGAAATGAGCAGTTCTTC.

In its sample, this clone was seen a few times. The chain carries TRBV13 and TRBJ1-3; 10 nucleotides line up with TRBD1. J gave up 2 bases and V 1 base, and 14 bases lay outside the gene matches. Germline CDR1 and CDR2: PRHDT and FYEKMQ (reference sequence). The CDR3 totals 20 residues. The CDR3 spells CASSLVLPGTGDFAGNTIYF. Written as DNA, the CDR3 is TGTGCCAGCAGCTTAGTTCTGCCGGGGACAGGGGATTTCGCTGGAAACACCATATATTTT.

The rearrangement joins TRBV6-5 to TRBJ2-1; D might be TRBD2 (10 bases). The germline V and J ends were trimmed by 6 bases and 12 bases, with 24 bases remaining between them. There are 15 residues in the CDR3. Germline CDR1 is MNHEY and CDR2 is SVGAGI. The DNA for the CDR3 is TGTGCCAGCAGCCCCGATTTAGCGGGGGGACAGGGGCAGTTCTTC. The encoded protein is CASSPDLAGGQGQFF.

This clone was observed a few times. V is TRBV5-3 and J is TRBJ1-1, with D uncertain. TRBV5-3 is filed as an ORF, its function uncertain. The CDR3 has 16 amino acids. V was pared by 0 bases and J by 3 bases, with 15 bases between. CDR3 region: CARSLAFGRGHTEAFF. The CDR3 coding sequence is TGTGCCAGAAGCTTGGCCTTCGGCCGAGGGCACACTGAAGCTTTCTTT.

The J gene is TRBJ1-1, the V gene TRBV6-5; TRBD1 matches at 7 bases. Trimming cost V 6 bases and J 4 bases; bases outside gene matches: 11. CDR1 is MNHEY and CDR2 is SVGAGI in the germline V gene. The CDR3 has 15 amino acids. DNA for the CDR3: TGTGCCAGCAGCCGACAGGGTGAGTTGGTCACTGAAGCTTTCTTT. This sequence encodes CASSRQGELVTEAFF.

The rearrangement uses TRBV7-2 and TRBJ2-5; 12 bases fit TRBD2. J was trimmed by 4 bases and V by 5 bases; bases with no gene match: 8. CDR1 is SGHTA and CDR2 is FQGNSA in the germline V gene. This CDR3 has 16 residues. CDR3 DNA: TGTGCCAGCAGCACCGCTAGCGGGGGGGCCGGAGAGACCCAGTACTTC. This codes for CASSTASGGAGETQYF.

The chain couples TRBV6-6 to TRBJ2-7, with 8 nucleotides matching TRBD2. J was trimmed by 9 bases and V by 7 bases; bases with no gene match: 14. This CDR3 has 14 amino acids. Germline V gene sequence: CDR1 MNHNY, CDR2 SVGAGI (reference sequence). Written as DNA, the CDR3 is TGTGCCAGCATAGGGGCAGCGGGGGTGCTTGGGCAGTACTTC. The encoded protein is CASIGAAGVLGQYF.

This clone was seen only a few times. The CDR3 loop is CASSLKGGSGYTF. As DNA, the CDR3 is TGCGCCAGCAGCTTAAAAGGGGGAAGTGGCTACACCTTC. The J gene is TRBJ1-2, the V gene TRBV5-1; D possibly corresponds to TRBD1 (6 bases). V lost 2 bases to trimming and J lost 7 bases, with 12 bases between them. This CDR3 is built from 13 residues. Germline assignment: CDR1 SGHRS and CDR2 YFSETQ.

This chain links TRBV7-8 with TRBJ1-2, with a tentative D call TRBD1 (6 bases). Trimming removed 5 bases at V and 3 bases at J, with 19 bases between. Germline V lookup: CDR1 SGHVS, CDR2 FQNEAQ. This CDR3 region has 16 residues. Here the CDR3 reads CASSTTGFELDYGYTF. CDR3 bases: TGTGCCAGCAGCACAACAGGGTTCGAGCTAGACTATGGCTACACCTTC.

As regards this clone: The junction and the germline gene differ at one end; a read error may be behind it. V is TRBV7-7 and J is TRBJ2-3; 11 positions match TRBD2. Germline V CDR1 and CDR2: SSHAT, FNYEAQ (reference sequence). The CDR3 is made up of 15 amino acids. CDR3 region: CASSLAGGPADTQYF. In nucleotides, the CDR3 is TGTGCTAGCAGCTTAGCGGGGGGGCCGGCAGATACGCAGTATTTT.

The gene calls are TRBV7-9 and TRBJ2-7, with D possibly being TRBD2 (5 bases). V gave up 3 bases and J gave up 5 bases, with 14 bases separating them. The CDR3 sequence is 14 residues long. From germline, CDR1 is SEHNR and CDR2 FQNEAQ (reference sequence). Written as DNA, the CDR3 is TGTGCCAGCAGCTTCCGGGATCCCAACGACGAGCAGTACTTC. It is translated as CASSFRDPNDEQYF.

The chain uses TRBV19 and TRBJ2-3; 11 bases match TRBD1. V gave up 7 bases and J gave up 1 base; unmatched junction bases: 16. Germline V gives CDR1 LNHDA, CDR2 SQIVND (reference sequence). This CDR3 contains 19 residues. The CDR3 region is CASTPPGQGVGDGTDTQYF. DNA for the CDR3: TGTGCCAGTACCCCCCCGGGACAGGGGGTAGGAGATGGCACAGATACGCAGTATTTT.

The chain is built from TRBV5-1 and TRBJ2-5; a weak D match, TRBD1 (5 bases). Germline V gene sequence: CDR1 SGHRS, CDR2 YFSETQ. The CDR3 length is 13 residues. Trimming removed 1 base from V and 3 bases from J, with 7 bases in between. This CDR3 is CASSLKGEETQYF. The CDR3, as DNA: TGCGCCAGCAGCTTGAAAGGGGAAGAGACCCAGTACTTC.

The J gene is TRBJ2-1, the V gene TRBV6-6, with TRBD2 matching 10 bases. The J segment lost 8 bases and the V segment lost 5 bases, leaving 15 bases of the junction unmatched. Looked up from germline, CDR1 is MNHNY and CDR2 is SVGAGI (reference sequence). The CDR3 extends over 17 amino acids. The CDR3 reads CASSLLTSGQIKYEQFF. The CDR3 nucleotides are TGTGCCAGCAGTCTGCTGACTAGCGGGCAGATTAAATATGAGCAGTTCTTC.

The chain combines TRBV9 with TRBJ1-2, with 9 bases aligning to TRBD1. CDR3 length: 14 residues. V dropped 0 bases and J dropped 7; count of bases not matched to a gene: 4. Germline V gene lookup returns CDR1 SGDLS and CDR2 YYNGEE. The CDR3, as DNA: TGTGCCAGCAGCGTAGGGACAGGGGCAGCTGGCTACACCTTC. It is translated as CASSVGTGAAGYTF.

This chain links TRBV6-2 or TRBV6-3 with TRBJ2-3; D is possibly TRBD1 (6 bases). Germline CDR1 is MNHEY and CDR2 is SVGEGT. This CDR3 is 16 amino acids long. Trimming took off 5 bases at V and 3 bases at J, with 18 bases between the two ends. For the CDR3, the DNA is TGTGCCAGCAGTAGTTCGAGGGGGTCGGTAACAGATACGCAGTATTTT. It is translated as CASSSSRGSVTDTQYF.

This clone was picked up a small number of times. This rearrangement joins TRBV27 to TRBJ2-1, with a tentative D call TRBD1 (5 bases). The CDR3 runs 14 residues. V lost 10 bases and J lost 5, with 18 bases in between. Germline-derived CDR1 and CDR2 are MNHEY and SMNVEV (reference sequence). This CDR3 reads CATAYVAGNNEQFF. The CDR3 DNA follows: TGTGCCACCGCCTACGTGGCAGGGAACAATGAGCAGTTCTTC.

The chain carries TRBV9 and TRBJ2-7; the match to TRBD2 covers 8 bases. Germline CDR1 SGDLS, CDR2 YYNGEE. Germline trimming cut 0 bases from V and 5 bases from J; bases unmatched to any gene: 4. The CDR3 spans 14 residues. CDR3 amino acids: CASSVGSGEDEQYF. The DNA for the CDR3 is TGTGCCAGCAGCGTAGGTAGCGGGGAAGACGAGCAGTACTTC.